Following are 17 T cell receptor beta chains from one sample sequenced in a study of a mutant IDH1 vaccine in newly diagnosed glioma. Some clones are missing from TCRdb's copy, which holds only in-frame ones; the method was immunoSEQ multiplex PCR. This sample has about 36,000 clones, with roughly 81% found just once. The time point was: week 5, during vaccination. A 20-mer mutant IDH1 peptide at 300 ug was injected subcutaneously with topical imiquimod. No antigen is known for these receptors. The sample was PBMCs, taken from a glioma patient whose treatment included an IDH1 peptide vaccine. Receptors were obtained from a man aged 45 to 65 with glioma.

Only a few counts were recorded for this clone. The genes are TRBV10-3 and TRBJ1-3, with D uncertain. The germline gives CDR1 ENHRY, CDR2 SYGVKD. V dropped 6 bases and J dropped 0 bases, with 6 bases sitting between them. The CDR3 spans 13 residues. CDR3 in amino acids: CAIRQPSGNTIYF. CDR3 nucleotide sequence: TGTGCCATCAGACAGCCCTCTGGAAACACCATATATTTT.

This rearrangement joins TRBV2 to TRBJ2-3; D is uncertain. The V end was cut by 4 bases, the J end by 6 bases, with 11 bases between. The CDR3 consists of 13 residues. Germline loops: CDR1 SNHLY, CDR2 FYNNEI. The CDR3 DNA is TGTGCCAGCAGTGGATTGGGTTGGGATACGCAGTATTTT. Translating gives CASSGLGWDTQYF.

The chain couples TRBV19 to TRBJ1-5, with D unclear. CDR1 is LNHDA, CDR2 SQIVND, per germline (reference sequence). The germline V and J ends were trimmed by 1 base and 0 bases, with 7 bases remaining between them. There are 15 residues in the CDR3. Written as DNA, the CDR3 is TGTGCCAGTAGTATAGCCACCTTTAGCAATCAGCCCCAGCATTTT. Translation gives CASSIATFSNQPQHF. The whole variable domain, remainder taken from reference TRBV19 and TRBJ1-5, is DGGITQSPKYLFRKEGQNVTLSCEQNLNHDAMYWYRQDPGQGLRLIYYSQIVNDFQKGDIAEGYSVSREKKESFPLTVTSAQKNPTAFYLCASSIATFSNQPQHFGDGTRLSIL.

The V call is TRBV29-1, the J call TRBJ2-5; tentatively, D is TRBD2 (6 bases). Trimming took 6 bases from V and 4 from J, leaving 15 bases between them. The germline CDR1 and CDR2 sequences are SQVTM and ANQGSEA. This CDR3 comprises 13 residues. CDR3 residues: CSVGGTGGETQYF. For the CDR3, the DNA is TGCAGCGTGGGCGGGACCGGGGGAGAGACCCAGTACTTC.

The V call is TRBV18, the J call TRBJ2-7, with D perhaps matching TRBD2 (6 bases). The CDR3 is 15 amino acids. V lost 5 bases and J 6 bases, leaving 20 bases between the germline ends. Germline CDR1 KGHSH, CDR2 LQKENI. The DNA of the CDR3 is TGTGCCAGCTCAGAGGGGCTAGCGAAGTTAGGCGAGCAGTACTTC. Amino acid sequence: CASSEGLAKLGEQYF.

The chain links TRBV6-5 to TRBJ2-3; 11 nucleotides agree with TRBD2. Germline V lookup: CDR1 MNHEY, CDR2 SVGAGI. V trimming: 3 bases; J trimming: 9 bases; junction bases outside the gene matches: 5. The CDR3 runs 14 residues. In DNA form, the CDR3 reads TGTGCCAGCAGTTATGGGGGACTAGCGGAGACGCAGTATTTT. This encodes CASSYGGLAETQYF.

The chain couples TRBV2 to TRBJ2-3, with 11 bases aligning to TRBD1. Losses at the gene ends were 3 bases for V and 9 bases for J; bases not matched to a gene: 8. The CDR3 runs 15 residues. Germline V gene data show CDR1 as SNHLY and CDR2 as FYNNEI. CDR3 DNA: TGTGCCAGCAGTGACTCGGGACAGGGGGTTTTGACGCAGTATTTT. It is translated as CASSDSGQGVLTQYF.

This clone was recorded once. The chain couples TRBV5-6 to TRBJ2-1, with D perhaps TRBD1 (5 bases). This CDR3 contains 12 residues. Germline-derived CDR1 and CDR2 are SGHDT and YYEEEE. V shed 4 bases and J shed 12 bases, with 14 bases lying between them. CDR3 nucleotide sequence: TGTGCCAGCAGCATTCCAGGGTATGGGCAGTTCTTC. This encodes CASSIPGYGQFF.

The rearrangement links TRBV6-6 to TRBJ1-4, with D possibly TRBD1 on 5 matching bases. Germline V gene lookup returns CDR1 MNHNY and CDR2 SVGAGI (reference sequence). V gave up 5 bases and J gave up 6 bases, with 19 bases separating them. CDR3 length: 16 amino acids. CDR3 sequence (DNA): TGTGCCAGCAGTGGACCGGGTCTTCGAGGGGATGAAAAACTGTTTTTT. Its protein product is CASSGPGLRGDEKLFF.

Details on this clone: At one of its ends the junction is not consistent with the germline gene, which may arise from a read error. V and J are TRBV27 and TRBJ1-3; D may be TRBD1 (5 bases). Germline V gene sequence: CDR1 MNHEY, CDR2 SMNVEV (reference sequence). The CDR3 is 15 amino acids. CDR3: CASSLTSGPGNTRYF. CDR3 nucleotide sequence: TGTGCCAGCAGTTTAACTTCGGGGCCCGGAAACACCAGATATTTT.

The rearrangement joins TRBV7-6 to TRBJ2-7, with no clear D. The V and J ends lost 1 base and 2 bases respectively, with 9 bases between them. Germline V gene data show CDR1 as SGHVS and CDR2 as FNYEAQ. The CDR3 sequence is 14 residues long. The CDR3 region has the DNA TGTGCCAGCAGCTTAGGCGGCACCACCTACGAGCAGTACTTC. Translating it yields CASSLGGTTYEQYF.

This sequence joins TRBV6-5 and TRBJ2-5; D unclear. CDR1 MNHEY and CDR2 SVGAGI come from the germline V gene. This CDR3 has 13 residues. Deletions cut 11 bases from V and 4 bases from J, with 17 bases between. This chain's CDR3 is CASSAETGETQYF. The CDR3 DNA sequence: TGTGCCTCCTCAGCCGAGACGGGAGAGACCCAGTACTTC.

The chain joins TRBV7-9 to TRBJ2-7, with D possibly matching TRBD2 (7 bases). Germline V CDR1 and CDR2: SEHNR, FQNEAQ (reference sequence). The V end lost 4 bases, the J end lost 4 bases, and 17 bases lay between the germline ends. This CDR3 has 15 residues. For the CDR3, the DNA is TGTGCCAGCAGCTACAGGGAGAGGGGACTATACGAGCAGTACTTC. This sequence encodes CASSYRERGLYEQYF.

The chain combines TRBV30 with TRBJ1-5; maybe TRBD1 (5 bases). The CDR3 has 17 residues. Germline V gene lookup returns CDR1 GTSNPN and CDR2 SVGIG (reference sequence). Trimming shortened V by 1 base and J by 5 bases, and 21 bases separated the two germline ends. The chain's CDR3 is CAWSGGWFRQKDQPQHF. CDR3 nucleotide sequence: TGTGCCTGGAGTGGGGGTTGGTTTCGACAGAAGGATCAGCCCCAGCATTTT.

The chain recombines TRBV9 with TRBJ1-1, with D maybe TRBD1 (5 bases). Germline lookup yields CDR1 SGDLS and CDR2 YYNGEE. This CDR3 has 13 amino acids. V lost 3 bases and J lost 8, with 14 bases in between. The CDR3 bases are TGTGCCAGCAGCGCAACCGGGACGGAGGAAGCTTTCTTT. The encoded protein is CASSATGTEEAFF.

The CDR3 DNA follows: TGTGCCAGCAGCCCGAGGAGTGGGAATGAGCAGTTCTTC. Its translation: CASSPRSGNEQFF. The chain links TRBV11-3 to TRBJ2-1, with D uncertain. Trimming left V 5 bases short and J 7 bases short, with 12 bases between. This CDR3 is 13 amino acids long. CDR1 is SGHNT and CDR2 is YENEEA in the germline V gene.

The rearrangement uses TRBV5-4 and TRBJ1-2; D unclear. The CDR3 extends over 13 amino acids. The V end lost 4 bases, the J end lost 4 bases, and 11 bases lay between the germline ends. Germline lookup yields CDR1 SGHNT and CDR2 YYREEE (reference sequence). CDR3 region: CASSPGPVYGYTF. The CDR3 DNA sequence: TGTGCCAGCAGCCCCGGGCCAGTCTATGGCTACACCTTC.